A selection of T cell receptor beta chains follows, all from one sample in a study of cytomegalovirus exposure and HLA in healthy donors. The protocol was immunoSEQ multiplex PCR, while the TCRdb copy is restricted to in-frame clones and leaves out a portion. The sample includes approximately 70,000 clones, about 95% of them seen just once. Sequencing was performed on PBMCs. These receptor sequences come from a woman younger than 30 in good health and CMV-seronegative. CDR3s include the opening cysteine and the closing phenylalanine or tryptophan. The D gene is left open where the match is weak. Expanded clones are given a class, and other clones once, few, many or no size at all.

NA,NA,TRBJ2-7,TRBV23-1,CASCPGRTRGDGYF,TGCGCCAGCTGCCCTGGACGAACCCGGGGTGACGGTTACTTC
NA,NA,TRBJ2-7,TRBV6-5,CASKSPRGFYEQYF,TGTGCCAGCAAATCGCCCAGGGGTTTTTACGAGCAGTACTTC
NA,TRBD1,TRBJ2-7,TRBV7-9,CASSPGTGGYEQYF,TGTGCCAGCAGCCCGGGGACAGGGGGCTACGAGCAGTACTTC
NA,NA,TRBJ1-4,TRBV25-1,CASSGFRGTTNEKLFF,TGTGCCAGCAGTGGCTTCAGGGGAACAACTAATGAAAAACTGTTTTTT
NA,NA,TRBJ1-2,TRBV7-2,CASSLRAGSADYGYTF,TGTGCCAGCAGCTTAAGGGCAGGGTCCGCCGACTATGGCTACACCTTC
NA,NA,TRBJ1-1,TRBV19,CASSTGMWNTEAFF,TGTGCCAGTAGTACAGGGATGTGGAACACTGAAGCTTTCTTT
NA,TRBD2,TRBJ2-5,TRBV7-6,CASSLLPLAGGQTQYF,TGTGCCAGCAGCTTACTCCCGCTAGCGGGGGGCCAGACCCAGTACTTC
NA,TRBD2,TRBJ2-3,TRBV27,CASRITGGPPDTQYF,TGTGCCAGCAGGATAACGGGGGGGCCCCCAGATACGCAGTATTTT
NA,NA,TRBJ2-3,TRBV5-1,CASSLAERTDTQYF,TGCGCCAGCAGCTTGGCCGAGCGCACAGATACGCAGTATTTT
NA,NA,TRBJ2-5,TRBV5-1,CASGNGGIGRETQYF,TGCGCCAGCGGTAACGGTGGAATTGGGAGGGAGACCCAGTACTTC
NA,NA,TRBJ1-3,TRBV19,CASSTGSGNTIYF,TGTGCCAGCTCCACAGGGTCCGGAAACACCATATATTTT
once,NA,TRBJ1-1,TRBV19,CARGPIDGPDSLEAFF,TGTGCCAGAGGGCCGATAGACGGGCCGGACTCACTTGAAGCTTTCTTT
NA,NA,TRBJ2-4,TRBV21-1,CASSKEGAIRNIQYF,TGTGCCAGCAGCAAAGAGGGGGCGATAAGAAACATTCAGTACTTC
NA,NA,TRBJ1-1,TRBV5-1,CASSLQPSRGTEAFF,TGCGCCAGCAGCCTACAACCTTCGCGCGGCACTGAAGCTTTCTTT
NA,NA,TRBJ2-1,TRBV6-1,CASSGLREAYNEQFF,TGTGCCAGCAGTGGCTTGAGGGAGGCCTACAATGAGCAGTTCTTC
NA,NA,TRBJ2-3,TRBV27,CASSRGTSTDTQYF,TGTGCCAGCAGTCGCGGAACTAGCACAGATACGCAGTATTTT
NA,NA,TRBJ1-6,TRBV30,CAWSEQIARHSPLHF,TGTGCCTGGAGTGAACAAATCGCCCGCCATTCACCCCTCCACTTT
NA,TRBD1,TRBJ1-1,TRBV10-3,CAISEDRGKPSGRKAFF,TGTGCCATCAGTGAGGACAGGGGGAAACCCTCGGGAAGGAAAGCTTTCTTT
NA,NA,TRBJ1-2,TRBV25-1,CASSELYGYTF,TGTGCCAGCAGCGAGCTCTATGGCTACACCTTC
NA,TRBD1,TRBJ1-5,TRBV4-3,CASSQILVGQGNQPQHF,TGCGCCAGCAGCCAAATTTTGGTCGGACAGGGCAATCAGCCCCAGCATTTT
NA,NA,TRBJ1-1,TRBV28,CAVTGETMNTEAFF,TGTGCCGTCACTGGGGAGACCATGAACACTGAAGCTTTCTTT
NA,NA,TRBJ1-6,TRBV7-8,CASSLVAGGNSPLHF,TGTGCCAGCAGCTTAGTGGCAGGAGGTAATTCACCCCTCCACTTT
NA,TRBD1,TRBJ1-5,TRBV7-2,CASSPYRGVSNQPQHF,TGTGCCAGCAGCCCTTACAGGGGAGTGAGCAATCAGCCCCAGCATTTT
NA,NA,TRBJ1-5,TRBV2,CASSFQGNNQPQHF,TGTGCCAGCAGTTTTCAGGGCAATAACCAGCCCCAGCATTTT
NA,TRBD1,TRBJ2-7,TRBV7-9,CASSLPQGAGEQYF,TGTGCCAGCAGCTTACCACAGGGGGCGGGCGAGCAGTACTTC
NA,NA,TRBJ2-1,TRBV21-1,CASSLRQGYTSYNEQFF,TGTGCCAGCAGCCTCCGACAGGGGTATACTTCCTACAATGAGCAGTTCTTC
NA,TRBD1,TRBJ1-4,TRBV29-1,CSVAGGEGWSEKLFF,TGCAGCGTTGCAGGGGGCGAAGGTTGGAGTGAAAAACTGTTTTTT
NA,TRBD1,TRBJ1-3,TRBV7-2,CASSGGTVGNTIYF,TGTGCCAGCAGCGGGGGGACAGTTGGAAACACCATATATTTT
once,TRBD1,TRBJ1-2,TRBV28,CASSRTGSGSWDYTF,TGTGCCAGCAGCCGGACAGGGTCCGGATCTTGGGACTACACCTTC
NA,TRBD2,TRBJ2-6,TRBV4-2,CASSQEKRGRPGANVLTF,TGTGCCAGCAGCCAAGAGAAGCGGGGGAGGCCTGGGGCCAACGTCCTGACTTTC
NA,TRBD1,TRBJ1-2,TRBV2,CASSYDGTAYGGYTF,TGTGCCAGCAGTTACGACGGGACAGCTTATGGTGGCTACACCTTC
NA,NA,TRBJ2-7,TRBV11-2,CASSSVSEIQVEQYF,TGTGCCAGCAGCTCTGTATCGGAGATACAAGTCGAGCAGTACTTC
NA,NA,TRBJ1-6,TRBV27,CASSQWNSPLHF,TGTGCCAGCAGTCAGTGGAATTCACCCCTCCACTTT
NA,TRBD1,TRBJ1-2,TRBV5-6,CASSHGTGGWYGYTF,TGTGCCAGCAGCCACGGGACAGGGGGTTGGTATGGCTACACCTTC
NA,TRBD2,TRBJ2-7,TRBV5-6,CASSQQRGTYEQYF,TGTGCCAGCAGCCAACAGCGGGGAACCTACGAGCAGTACTTC
NA,TRBD1,TRBJ1-2,TRBV5-6,CASSWGRGQGYGYTF,TGTGCCAGCAGCTGGGGCAGGGGGCAGGGCTATGGCTACACCTTC
NA,NA,TRBJ2-5,TRBV10-3,CAISVREKETQYF,TGTGCCATCAGTGTGAGGGAAAAAGAGACCCAGTACTTC
NA,NA,TRBJ2-1,TRBV7-2,CASSFRGQHPTPSYNEQFF,TGTGCCAGCAGCTTCCGCGGGCAGCACCCTACCCCCTCCTACAATGAGCAGTTCTTC
NA,TRBD2,TRBJ2-7,TRBV4-3,CASSLQIGLAGRAGAYEQYF,TGCGCCAGCAGCCTCCAGATCGGACTAGCGGGGCGCGCAGGAGCCTACGAGCAGTACTTC
once,NA,TRBJ2-1,TRBV25-1,CASSELMGSSYNEQFF,TGTGCCAGCAGTGAATTGATGGGCAGCTCCTACAATGAGCAGTTCTTC
NA,TRBD1,TRBJ2-2,TRBV4-3,CASKRGRYTGELFF,TGCGCCAGCAAAAGGGGGCGATACACCGGGGAGCTGTTTTTT
NA,NA,TRBJ1-1,TRBV7-9,CASSLLEGGEAFF,TGTGCCAGCAGCTTATTAGAGGGTGGTGAAGCTTTCTTT
NA,TRBD2,TRBJ2-5,TRBV6-5,CASSSQRGGLGETQYF,TGTGCCAGCAGTTCCCAGCGGGGGGGCCTGGGGGAGACCCAGTACTTC
NA,NA,TRBJ1-1,TRBV7-8,CASSLGLGPIEAFF,TGTGCCAGCAGCTTAGGTCTCGGTCCCATTGAAGCTTTCTTT
NA,NA,TRBJ1-5,TRBV7-9,CASSKKGDNQPQHF,TGTGCCAGCAGCAAAAAGGGGGACAATCAGCCCCAGCATTTT
once,NA,TRBJ1-1,TRBV6-1,CASRNMGGEAFF,TGTGCCAGCAGGAACATGGGGGGGGAAGCTTTCTTT
NA,TRBD2,TRBJ2-1,TRBV2,CASRSGTNNNEQFF,TGTGCCAGCAGATCCGGGACTAACAACAATGAGCAGTTCTTC
NA,NA,TRBJ2-5,TRBV10-2,CASSEWTAGTQETQYF,TGCGCCAGCAGTGAGTGGACGGCAGGGACACAAGAGACCCAGTACTTC
NA,TRBD1,TRBJ2-6,TRBV28,CASSLRTGWAGANVLTF,TGTGCCAGCAGTTTGAGGACAGGGTGGGCTGGGGCCAACGTCCTGACTTTC
NA,NA,TRBJ2-2,TRBV6-5,CASSLRGSNTGELFF,TGTGCCAGCAGTTTGCGGGGAAGCAACACCGGGGAGCTGTTTTTT
NA,NA,TRBJ1-4,TRBV5-6,CASSLARGVEMSNEKLFF,TGTGCCAGCAGCCTCGCCCGGGGTGTTGAGATGTCTAATGAAAAACTGTTTTTT
NA,NA,TRBJ1-6,TRBV7-8,CASSLERLMNSPLHF,TGTGCCAGCAGCTTAGAGCGGCTAATGAATTCACCCCTCCACTTT
few,TRBD1,TRBJ2-7,TRBV7-6,CASSLIGTASYEQYF,TGTGCCAGCAGCCTTATTGGGACAGCGTCCTACGAGCAGTACTTC
NA,TRBD1,TRBJ1-5,TRBV27,CASSMFGTGGNQPQHF,TGTGCCAGCAGTATGTTCGGGACAGGGGGCAATCAGCCCCAGCATTTT
NA,TRBD1,TRBJ1-5,TRBV19,CASSIIFKGAQPQHF,TGTGCCAGTAGTATTATCTTCAAGGGGGCACAGCCCCAGCATTTT